The present T cell receptor (beta chain) was sequenced within a study of cytomegalovirus exposure and HLA in healthy donors. Study information: Per a later analysis, the roughly 670 first-cohort and some 110 validation repertoires shared one platform.

CDR3 length: 13 amino acids. CDR1 is MNHEY, CDR2 SMNVEV, per germline (reference sequence). Between the trimmed V and J ends, which lost 8 bases and 7 bases, there was a span of 14 bases. Profiled with immunoSEQ multiplex PCR; TCRdb holds only in-frame clones, not every one. The sample carries 200,000 to 250,000 clones, roughly 88% recorded once. The receptor was isolated from a woman in her 30s in good health and CMV-seropositive. Specimen: PBMCs. The rearrangement links TRBV27 to TRBJ1-4; no reliable D call. The CDR3 bases are TGTGCCAGCCGGGGAGACCGACGTGAAAAACTGTTTTTT. Its translation is CASRGDRREKLFF.